These 30 T cell receptor beta chains were sequenced from one sample in a study of cytomegalovirus exposure and HLA in healthy donors (dated by TCRdb to about 2017). Receptor amplification or capture employed the immunoSEQ multiplex PCR assay. For the multiplex PCR, a mixture combining 60 forward primers for TCR Vbeta segments and 13 reverse primers for TCR Jbeta segments was used. TCRdb stores this immuneACCESS table with in-frame sequences only. Part of the clones is absent; in the studies checked, under half of the shortfall reflects unresolved V genes, and no reason is known for the rest. Recorded for this sample are around 160,000 clones; 80% to 85% of them occurred a single time. The ten largest clones add up to around 2% of the sample. The sample consisted of PBMCs. These receptors were obtained from a human donor in good health.

The chain uses TRBV5-1 and TRBJ2-2, with 10 positions matching TRBD2. Germline CDR1 SGHRS, CDR2 YFSETQ. This CDR3 region has 17 residues. J was trimmed by 1 base and V by 0 bases; bases with no gene match: 3. CDR3 residues: CASSLGAGGLNTGELFF. DNA of the CDR3: TGCGCCAGCAGCTTGGGAGCGGGGGGGCTGAACACCGGGGAGCTGTTTTTT. Supplemented by reference TRBV5-1 and TRBJ2-2, the full variable domain reads KAGVTQTPRYLIKTRGQQVTLSCSPISGHRSVSWYQQTPGQGLQFLFEYFSETQRNKGNFPGRFSGRQFSNSRSEMNVSTLELGDSALYLCASSLGAGGLNTGELFFGEGSRLTVL.

This clone was seen once. V usage is TRBV7-8 and J usage is TRBJ2-7; 8 bases agree with TRBD1. Germline lookup yields CDR1 SGHVS and CDR2 FQNEAQ. V was clipped by 2 bases and J by 3 bases; unmatched bases: 6. This CDR3 has 15 residues. The CDR3 loop is CASSLLLDRDYEQYF. The CDR3 DNA sequence: TGTGCCAGCAGCTTACTTCTGGACAGGGACTACGAGCAGTACTTC. Together with reference TRBV7-8 and TRBJ2-7, the CDR3 gives the full variable domain: GAGVSQSPRYKVAKRGQDVALRCDPISGHVSLFWYQQALGQGPEFLTYFQNEAQLDKSGLPSDRFFAERPEGSVSTLKIQRTQQEDSAVYLCASSLLLDRDYEQYFGPGTRLTVT.

The genes are TRBV13 and TRBJ2-7; 9 bases map to TRBD1. The CDR3 is 13 residues long. Germline V CDR1 and CDR2: PRHDT, FYEKMQ (reference sequence). The junction had 8 bases not matched to a gene; V was cut back by 4 bases and J by 10 bases. The CDR3 coding sequence is TGTGCCAGCAGCTCGGGGACAGGGTGCGAACAGTACTTC. Its translation is CASSSGTGCEQYF.

V and J are TRBV10-3 and TRBJ2-2; TRBD2 aligns across 11 bases. The CDR3 runs 19 residues. Trimming at V came to 3 bases and at J to 2 bases, leaving 11 bases not matched to a gene. Germline CDR1 and CDR2: ENHRY and SYGVKD. The CDR3 region has the DNA TGTGCCATCAGTGATAGGATTACTAGCGGGGGCGTTAACACCGGGGAGCTGTTTTTT. Amino acid sequence: CAISDRITSGGVNTGELFF.

The chain carries TRBV7-9 and TRBJ1-3, with D hard to call. Germline V gives CDR1 SEHNR, CDR2 FQNEAQ (reference sequence). V was clipped by 0 bases and J by 0 bases, with 9 bases between them. The CDR3 spans 16 residues. The CDR3 is CASSLAVLISGNTIYF. The CDR3 DNA is TGTGCCAGCAGCTTAGCTGTACTGATCTCTGGAAACACCATATATTTT.

V gene TRBV5-4 combines with J gene TRBJ1-1, with D tentatively TRBD1 (6 bases). V dropped 0 bases and J dropped 0 bases, with 9 bases sitting between them. The length of the CDR3 is 15 residues. Germline lookup yields CDR1 SGHNT and CDR2 YYREEE (reference sequence). The CDR3 loop reads CASSLVTGLNTEAFF. The DNA for the CDR3 is TGTGCCAGCAGCTTGGTTACAGGGCTGAACACTGAAGCTTTCTTT.

CDR3 sequence reads: CASMEQMNTEAFF. The CDR3, as DNA: TGTGCCAGCATGGAGCAAATGAACACTGAAGCTTTCTTT. This rearrangement joins TRBV2 to TRBJ1-1; D unresolved. The germline V gene encodes CDR1 SNHLY and CDR2 FYNNEI. V dropped 7 bases and J dropped 0 bases, with 9 bases sitting between them. This CDR3 has 13 amino acids.

The genes are TRBV10-1 and TRBJ1-6; D remains ambiguous. The V and J ends lost 4 bases and 7 bases respectively, with 8 bases between them. The CDR3 consists of 13 residues. The germline gives CDR1 WNHNN, CDR2 SYGVQD (reference sequence). CDR3 residues: CASSVALNSPLHF. DNA for the CDR3: TGCGCCAGCAGTGTCGCCCTAAATTCACCCCTCCACTTT.

The gene calls are TRBV9 and TRBJ2-2; 9 nucleotides agree with TRBD2. The length of the CDR3 is 16 residues. The J segment lost 3 bases and the V segment lost 4 bases, leaving 7 bases of the junction unmatched. In germline, CDR1 is SGDLS, CDR2 YYNGEE. The CDR3 DNA sequence: TGTGCCAGCAGCCCCCCCCAGCGGGGGGACACCGGGGAGCTGTTTTTT. It encodes CASSPPQRGDTGELFF.

The chain recombines TRBV4-2 with TRBJ2-7; D is perhaps TRBD1 (5 bases). Germline V gene lookup returns CDR1 LGHNA and CDR2 YNFKEQ. The CDR3 has 15 amino acids. The V and J ends lost 0 bases and 4 bases respectively, with 13 bases between them. The CDR3 is CASSQEWQGLYEQYF. DNA of the CDR3: TGTGCCAGCAGCCAAGAATGGCAGGGCTTATACGAGCAGTACTTC.

The rearrangement links TRBV5-1 to TRBJ2-5; 7 bases are a match to TRBD2. This CDR3 is built from 15 residues. J gave up 1 base and V 0 bases, and 3 bases lay outside the gene matches. In germline, CDR1 is SGHRS, CDR2 YFSETQ. CDR3 DNA: TGCGCCAGCAGCTTGGGGACTAGAGGCCAAGAGACCCAGTACTTC. Translating it yields CASSLGTRGQETQYF.

The rearrangement uses TRBV10-3 and TRBJ2-7; 8 nucleotides match TRBD1. The V segment lost 7 bases and the J segment 3 bases; nucleotides outside the gene matches: 8. Germline V CDR1 and CDR2: ENHRY, SYGVKD. This CDR3 is built from 14 residues. The DNA for the CDR3 is TGTGCCATCAACAGCAGGGGGCTGATCTACGAGCAGTACTTC. It yields the protein CAINSRGLIYEQYF.

A few counts support this clone. The rearrangement joins TRBV6-6 to TRBJ2-2; 15 positions agree with TRBD2. After removal of 6 bases from V and 7 bases from J, the junction contained 6 bases not matched to a gene. Germline V gives CDR1 MNHNY, CDR2 SVGAGI (reference sequence). This CDR3 region has 16 residues. CDR3 nucleotides: TGTGCCAGCAGCCCCGGGACTAGCGGGGGGCGCGGGGAGCTGTTTTTT. Its protein product is CASSPGTSGGRGELFF.

The V and J genes are TRBV4-1 and TRBJ2-6; 11 bases are a match to TRBD1. The CDR3 consists of 19 residues. Germline V gene data show CDR1 as MGHRA and CDR2 as YSYEKL. J was trimmed by 2 bases and V by 1 base; bases with no gene match: 7. The CDR3 DNA reads as TGCGCCAGCAGCCAAGCCCCCGGACAGGGGGCTGCTGGGGCCAACGTCCTGACTTTC. Amino acids: CASSQAPGQGAAGANVLTF.

This chain links TRBV21-1 with TRBJ2-7; the listed D gene, TRBD1, was not tested against the DNA. TRBV21-1 is marked as a pseudogene. This CDR3 has 14 amino acids. CDR3 bases: TGTGCCAGCAGCAAAGCGGACAGTTTGTACGAGCAGTACTTC. Residues: CASSKADSLYEQYF.

The rearrangement uses TRBV7-2 and TRBJ2-3; TRBD2 matches 8 bases. The CDR3 extends over 16 amino acids. J gave up 1 base and V 4 bases, and 7 bases lay outside the gene matches. Germline assignment: CDR1 SGHTA and CDR2 FQGNSA. DNA of the CDR3: TGTGCCAGCAGCTCTCAAGCGGGGGCCGGCACAGATACGCAGTATTTT. This sequence encodes CASSSQAGAGTDTQYF.

The CDR3 coding sequence is TGTGCCAGCAGTTCCACGGGGGGGCTGGGTTCACCCCTCCACTTT. It is translated as CASSSTGGLGSPLHF. The gene calls are TRBV27 and TRBJ1-6, with a tentative D call TRBD1 (6 bases). Trimming shortened V by 4 bases and J by 9 bases, and 16 bases separated the two germline ends. Looked up from germline, CDR1 is MNHEY and CDR2 is SMNVEV (reference sequence). CDR3 length: 15 amino acids.

The chain is built from TRBV13 and TRBJ2-1; 7 nucleotides line up with TRBD2. Germline assignment: CDR1 PRHDT and CDR2 FYEKMQ (reference sequence). CDR3 length equals 14 residues. V shed 1 base, J shed 14 bases, and the junction held 11 bases outside the gene matches. Written as DNA, the CDR3 is TGTGCCAGCAGCTTAGAGGTAGGACGGACTAGGAAGTTCTTC. Its protein is CASSLEVGRTRKFF. Looking up the rest from reference TRBV13 and TRBJ2-1 gives the full variable domain: AAGVIQSPRHLIKEKRETATLKCYPIPRHDTVYWYQQGPGQDPQFLISFYEKMQSDKGSIPDRFSAQQFSDYHSELNMSSLELGDSALYFCASSLEVGRTRKFFGPGTRLTVL.

This chain uses TRBV5-1 with TRBJ2-7, with 8 bases matching TRBD2. The CDR3 totals 16 residues. The germline CDR1 and CDR2 sequences are SGHRS and YFSETQ. Trimming at V came to 0 bases and at J to 2 bases, leaving 7 bases not matched to a gene. CDR3 loop: CASSLGARGGAYEQYF. Written as DNA, the CDR3 is TGCGCCAGCAGCTTGGGGGCCCGGGGGGGGGCCTACGAGCAGTACTTC.

This clone was observed once. The chain uses TRBV11-3 and TRBJ1-2; tentatively, D is TRBD1 (5 bases). The germline V and J ends were trimmed by 4 bases and 6 bases, with 18 bases remaining between them. The CDR3 contains 15 residues. Germline CDR1 SGHNT, CDR2 YENEEA. The CDR3 loop is CASSSQAERNDGYTF. The CDR3, as DNA: TGTGCCAGCAGCTCACAGGCCGAGAGGAATGATGGCTACACCTTC.

This clone turned up a few times. Additional DNA sequences in this sample encode the identical CDR3. The rearrangement links TRBV11-3 to TRBJ2-5; no firm D call. The length of the CDR3 is 12 residues. Looked up from germline, CDR1 is SGHNT and CDR2 is YENEEA. Trimming left V 5 bases short and J 5 bases short, with 9 bases between. CDR3 DNA: TGTGCCAGCAGCCTTGACGGGGAGACCCAGTACTTC. Its protein product is CASSLDGETQYF. The whole variable domain, remainder taken from reference TRBV11-3 and TRBJ2-5, is EAGVVQSPRYKIIEKKQPVAFWCNPISGHNTLYWYLQNLGQGPELLIRYENEEAVDDSQLPKDRFSAERLKGVDSTLKIQPAELGDSAVYLCASSLDGETQYFGPGTRLLVL.

The chain recombines TRBV7-2 with TRBJ2-7; TRBD2 agrees at 14 bases. The CDR3 sequence is 14 residues long. CDR1 is SGHTA, CDR2 FQGNSA, per germline. Trimming took 5 bases from V and 10 from J; bases not matched to a gene: 7. CDR3 DNA: TGTGCCAGCAGCCCGGGACTAGCGGGGGCCGCTCAGTACTTC. This sequence encodes CASSPGLAGAAQYF.

This chain joins TRBV5-6 and TRBJ1-2; 8 bases are shared with TRBD1. The V gene's germline CDR1 is SGHDT and CDR2 YYEEEE. With 4 bases clipped from V and 0 bases from J, the junction kept 8 bases outside the gene matches. CDR3 size: 16 residues. In nucleotides, the CDR3 is TGTGCCAGCAGCCCCGACAGGGGTAGAACTAACTATGGCTACACCTTC. Translated, it gives CASSPDRGRTNYGYTF.

The genes are TRBV2 and TRBJ2-7; 8 bases match TRBD1. V dropped 7 bases and J dropped 2; count of bases not matched to a gene: 10. CDR3 size: 15 residues. CDR1 is SNHLY, CDR2 FYNNEI, per germline. The CDR3 DNA is TGTGCCAGCACCGACCCGGGACAGGTTGCCTACGAGCAGTACTTC. Amino acids: CASTDPGQVAYEQYF.

This chain uses TRBV4-3 with TRBJ2-1; D might be TRBD2 (5 bases). The V end lost 0 bases, the J end lost 6 bases, and 9 bases lay between the germline ends. This CDR3 has 14 amino acids. CDR1 and CDR2 from the germline V gene are LGHNA and YSLEER. Here the CDR3 reads CASSQDPSSNEQFF. For the CDR3, the DNA is TGCGCCAGCAGCCAAGATCCTAGCAGCAATGAGCAGTTCTTC.

The chain joins TRBV4-1 to TRBJ2-6, with a tentative D call TRBD2 (5 bases). This CDR3 has 16 residues. Germline V lookup: CDR1 MGHRA, CDR2 YSYEKL. Between the trimmed V and J ends, which lost 0 bases and 2 bases, there was a span of 8 bases. CDR3 residues: CASSQDWRAGANVLTF. The CDR3 DNA is TGCGCCAGCAGCCAAGATTGGCGGGCTGGGGCCAACGTCCTGACTTTC.

The chain carries TRBV7-2 and TRBJ2-3, with 8 bases matching TRBD2. J was trimmed by 0 bases and V by 5 bases; bases with no gene match: 10. The CDR3 is 17 residues long. CDR1 SGHTA and CDR2 FQGNSA come from the germline V gene. CDR3 DNA sequence: TGTGCCAGCAGCAAAAGAGCGGGAGCATCTAGCACAGATACGCAGTATTTT. Protein: CASSKRAGASSTDTQYF.

J is TRBJ1-1 and V is TRBV19, with D tentatively TRBD1 (5 bases). This CDR3 has 16 amino acids. Between the trimmed V and J ends, which lost 4 bases and 2 bases, there was a span of 17 bases. Germline lookup yields CDR1 LNHDA and CDR2 SQIVND (reference sequence). The CDR3 coding sequence is TGTGCCAGTAGTACCTCGCGGAGGGACGTTAACACTGAAGCTTTCTTT. Encoded protein: CASSTSRRDVNTEAFF.

CDR3 protein: CASRDLDRGHGYTF. The CDR3 coding sequence is TGTGCCAGCAGAGACTTGGACAGGGGCCATGGCTACACCTTC. This chain joins TRBV21-1 and TRBJ1-2; the DNA was not compared with TRBD1, the D call given in the table. TRBV21-1 is annotated as a pseudogene. The CDR3 sequence is 14 residues long.

The V call is TRBV7-6, the J call TRBJ2-2; possible D gene TRBD1, 6 bases. V was clipped by 1 base and J by 3 bases, with 18 bases between them. The germline CDR1 and CDR2 sequences are SGHVS and FNYEAQ. CDR3 size: 18 residues. Here the CDR3 DNA reads TGTGCCAGCAGCTTAGACATGGGAAGGGGGATGGACACCGGGGAGCTGTTTTTT. It yields the protein CASSLDMGRGMDTGELFF.